These 32 T cell receptor beta chains originate from one sample sequenced in a study of cytomegalovirus exposure and HLA in healthy donors. The PCR ran on 60 Vbeta and 13 Jbeta primers. Assay: immunoSEQ multiplex PCR; the TCRdb copy retains only in-frame clones and omits some. The table shows some 180,000 clones, with roughly a tenth occurring only once. Sequencing was carried out using PBMCs. These receptors originate from a woman aged 25-40 years in good health and CMV-seropositive.

The chain combines TRBV30 with TRBJ1-1; a possible D gene is TRBD1 (5 bases). The CDR3 contains 13 residues. The ends were cut back, 1 base at V and 1 base at J, with 7 bases in the middle. Germline CDR1 is GTSNPN and CDR2 is SVGIG (reference sequence). The CDR3 loop reads CAWSARANTEAFF. CDR3 DNA sequence: TGTGCCTGGAGTGCCAGGGCGAACACTGAAGCTTTCTTT.

This clone was picked up a small number of times. The chain uses TRBV29-1 and TRBJ2-5, with a tentative D call TRBD1 (6 bases). This CDR3 is 13 amino acids long. Germline V gene lookup returns CDR1 SQVTM and CDR2 ANQGSEA. V was trimmed by 5 bases and J by 0 bases, leaving 10 bases between them. The CDR3 DNA sequence: TGCAGCGTTCTACAGGGTTACCAAGAGACCCAGTACTTC. This encodes CSVLQGYQETQYF. The full variable domain, in which reference TRBV29-1 and TRBJ2-5 provide the parts outside the CDR3, is SAVISQKPSRDICQRGTSLTIQCQVDSQVTMMFWYRQQPGQSLTLIATANQGSEATYESGFVIDKFPISRPNLTFSTLTVSNMSPEDSSIYLCSVLQGYQETQYFGPGTRLLVL.

The V call is TRBV7-9, the J call TRBJ2-6; possible D gene TRBD2, 5 bases. CDR1 is SEHNR, CDR2 FQNEAQ, per germline (reference sequence). V was shortened by 1 base and J by 1 base, with 8 bases between the two germline ends. The length of the CDR3 is 16 residues. The CDR3 DNA reads as TGTGCCAGCAGCTTAGGGGAGTTTTCTGGGGCCAACGTCCTGACTTTC. As protein: CASSLGEFSGANVLTF. Full variable domain (outside the CDR3, taken from reference TRBV7-9 and TRBJ2-6): DTGVSQNPRHKITKRGQNVTFRCDPISEHNRLYWYRQTLGQGPEFLTYFQNEAQLEKSRLLSDRFSAERPKGSFSTLEIQRTEQGDSAMYLCASSLGEFSGANVLTFGAGSRLTVL.

This clone was seen more than once but under ten times. The chain carries TRBV19 and TRBJ1-3, with unresolved D. This CDR3 contains 17 residues. Trimming pared 2 bases from V and 2 bases from J, leaving 16 bases between. CDR1 LNHDA and CDR2 SQIVND come from the germline V gene (reference sequence). This CDR3 reads CASSIIAQKETGNTIYF. DNA for the CDR3: TGTGCCAGTAGTATAATAGCGCAGAAGGAGACTGGAAACACCATATATTTT.

This clone came up a few times. The chain combines TRBV27 with TRBJ2-5; maybe TRBD1 (5 bases). CDR1 is MNHEY, CDR2 SMNVEV, per germline (reference sequence). The CDR3 runs 14 residues. V gave up 3 bases and J gave up 2 bases, with 10 bases separating them. The CDR3 spells CASSFIDRQETQYF. CDR3 sequence (DNA): TGTGCCAGCAGTTTTATAGACAGACAAGAGACCCAGTACTTC.

This clone turned up a few times. The V gene is TRBV6-1, the J gene TRBJ1-1, with D hard to call. The CDR3 is 15 residues long. Trimming shortened V by 5 bases and J by 1 base, and 14 bases separated the two germline ends. Looked up from germline, CDR1 is MNHNS and CDR2 is SASEGT. CDR3 in amino acids: CASSRLGVRNTEAFF. DNA for the CDR3: TGTGCCAGCAGTAGACTCGGGGTTAGGAACACTGAAGCTTTCTTT.

The chain carries TRBV5-6 and TRBJ2-3; D is unclear. Germline loops: CDR1 SGHDT, CDR2 YYEEEE. The CDR3 is 14 amino acids. V was clipped by 3 bases and J by 5 bases, with 13 bases between them. The CDR3 spells CASSSRHREDTQYF. The CDR3 nucleotides are TGTGCCAGCAGCTCACGACACAGAGAAGATACGCAGTATTTT. Complete variable domain (other parts from reference TRBV5-6 and TRBJ2-3): DAGVTQSPTHLIKTRGQQVTLRCSPKSGHDTVSWYQQALGQGPQFIFQYYEEEERQRGNFPDRFSGHQFPNYSSELNVNALLLGDSALYLCASSSRHREDTQYFGPGTRLTVL.

A few counts support this clone. The chain uses TRBV6-5 and TRBJ1-2, with 7 bases matching TRBD1. The CDR3 has 13 amino acids. The germline gives CDR1 MNHEY, CDR2 SVGAGI. The junction had 5 bases not matched to a gene; V was cut back by 4 bases and J by 6 bases. The CDR3 sequence: CASSSGRGNGYTF. CDR3 coding DNA: TGTGCCAGCAGTTCTGGCAGGGGGAATGGCTACACCTTC.

This clone was detected a few times. The chain uses TRBV28 and TRBJ2-1, with a weak D call TRBD1 (5 bases). The V gene's germline CDR1 is MDHEN and CDR2 SYDVKM. V lost 3 bases and J lost 7, with 10 bases in between. This CDR3 comprises 13 residues. Written as DNA, the CDR3 is TGTGCCAGCAGTTTGGGGCTCAGGAATGAGCAGTTCTTC. It codes for CASSLGLRNEQFF.

This clone was seen a handful of times. Here the CDR3 reads CASSPEGTPGNTIYF. The DNA for the CDR3 is TGTGCCAGCAGCCCCGAAGGGACACCCGGAAACACCATATATTTT. The chain is built from TRBV5-6 and TRBJ1-3, with TRBD1 as a possible D gene (6 bases). The V gene lost 4 bases and the J gene lost 4 bases, with 15 bases spanning the gap. The length of the CDR3 is 15 residues. Germline CDR1 is SGHDT and CDR2 is YYEEEE.

The V and J genes are TRBV19 and TRBJ1-5; 12 positions match TRBD1. The germline CDR1 and CDR2 sequences are LNHDA and SQIVND (reference sequence). J lost 4 bases, V lost 5 bases, and 6 bases had no gene match. The CDR3 runs 16 residues. This chain's CDR3 is CASSPGQGAPNQPQHF. CDR3 bases: TGTGCCAGTAGTCCGGGACAGGGGGCGCCGAATCAGCCCCAGCATTTT.

The rearrangement links TRBV5-1 to TRBJ2-5; TRBD2 might be the D (6 bases). V dropped 0 bases and J dropped 9 bases, with 24 bases sitting between them. This CDR3 region has 17 residues. Germline values: CDR1 SGHRS, CDR2 YFSETQ. The CDR3 here is CASSLVLGSQVWEAQYF. As DNA, the CDR3 is TGCGCCAGCAGCTTGGTATTGGGGAGCCAGGTCTGGGAGGCCCAGTACTTC.

This clone was counted between two and nine times. J is TRBJ2-7 and V is TRBV6-5; D might be TRBD2 (5 bases). There are 16 residues in the CDR3. Germline V gene lookup returns CDR1 MNHEY and CDR2 SVGAGI. Trimming cost V 2 bases and J 5 bases, with 19 bases left between them. The CDR3 here is CASSYRGPPYIDEQYF. The CDR3, as DNA: TGTGCCAGCAGTTACCGCGGGCCCCCCTATATAGACGAGCAGTACTTC.

This clone was counted between two and nine times. This sequence joins TRBV10-1 and TRBJ2-5; perhaps TRBD2 as D (6 bases). The CDR3 is made up of 17 amino acids. Trimming pared 0 bases from V and 2 bases from J, leaving 16 bases between. CDR1 is WNHNN, CDR2 SYGVQD, per germline (reference sequence). The CDR3 protein is CASSESKSRLVQETQYF. CDR3 nucleotide sequence: TGCGCCAGCAGTGAGTCGAAGTCAAGACTAGTTCAAGAGACCCAGTACTTC.

The V gene is TRBV5-1, the J gene TRBJ2-1; no clear D gene. This CDR3 is 12 amino acids long. V dropped 7 bases and J dropped 6 bases, with 11 bases sitting between them. Germline-derived CDR1 and CDR2 are SGHRS and YFSETQ. CDR3 bases: TGCGCCAGCGTATCGTTGAGCAATGAGCAGTTCTTC. As protein: CASVSLSNEQFF.

The chain recombines TRBV7-9 with TRBJ2-3; D gene unclear. CDR3 length: 14 residues. Per germline, CDR1 SEHNR and CDR2 FQNEAQ (reference sequence). Trimming took off 3 bases at V and 4 bases at J, with 11 bases between the two ends. The CDR3: CASSFNSPADTQYF. The CDR3, as DNA: TGTGCCAGCAGCTTCAACAGTCCCGCAGATACGCAGTATTTT.

Only a few counts were recorded for this clone. This rearrangement joins TRBV11-3 to TRBJ2-7; 7 positions match TRBD2. After removal of 1 base from V and 4 bases from J, the junction contained 1 base not matched to a gene. The CDR3 contains 13 residues. Per the germline V gene, CDR1 is SGHNT and CDR2 is YENEEA. In DNA, the CDR3 is TGTGCCAGCAGCTTAGGCGGGAGTTACGAGCAGTACTTC. Translation gives CASSLGGSYEQYF.

In this sample, this clone turned up a few times. V usage is TRBV4-1 and J usage is TRBJ2-3; 9 bases line up with TRBD2. CDR1 is MGHRA and CDR2 is YSYEKL in the germline V gene. Trimming took 0 bases from V and 1 from J; bases not matched to a gene: 11. This CDR3 region has 19 residues. As DNA, the CDR3 is TGCGCCAGCAGCCAAGATTTCCCTTTAGCGGGAGAGGGCACAGATACGCAGTATTTT. As protein: CASSQDFPLAGEGTDTQYF.

This clone was picked up a small number of times. V and J are TRBV18 and TRBJ2-4, with D perhaps matching TRBD1 (5 bases). The CDR3 covers 16 residues. The V gene's germline CDR1 is KGHSH and CDR2 LQKENI. Trimming left V 1 base short and J 0 bases short, with 10 bases between. The CDR3 sequence is CASSPRQGLAKNIQYF. CDR3 nucleotides: TGTGCCAGCTCACCACGGCAGGGCCTAGCCAAAAACATTCAGTACTTC.

This clone was counted only a few times. The gene calls are TRBV5-8 and TRBJ2-7; 11 bases are shared with TRBD2. V was pared by 2 bases and J by 5 bases, with 6 bases of the junction left unmatched. From germline, CDR1 is SGHTS and CDR2 YDEGEE. The CDR3 extends over 15 amino acids. In DNA, the CDR3 is TGTGCCAGCAGCTTAAGACTAGCGGGATTTCACGAGCAGTACTTC. Amino acids: CASSLRLAGFHEQYF.

About this clone itself: This sample also contains other DNA sequences that code for the same CDR3. The rearrangement uses TRBV5-4 and TRBJ1-2, with 7 bases lining up with TRBD1. CDR3 length: 13 residues. Germline V CDR1 and CDR2: SGHNT, YYREEE (reference sequence). With V trimmed by 4 bases and J by 2 bases, 2 bases remained unmatched. The CDR3 DNA reads TGTGCCAGCAGCCCGGACAGGAACTATGGCTACACCTTC. Its protein is CASSPDRNYGYTF.

This clone has a handful of counts. The chain recombines TRBV5-6 with TRBJ2-5; 7 positions match TRBD2. CDR1 and CDR2 (germline): SGHDT, YYEEEE. The CDR3 length is 14 residues. Losses at the gene ends were 6 bases for V and 7 bases for J; bases not matched to a gene: 12. Here the CDR3 DNA reads TGTGCCAGCACCCCACAGCGGGGTCGAGGGACCCAGTACTTC. Its translation is CASTPQRGRGTQYF.

Only a few counts were recorded for this clone. The chain recombines TRBV11-2 with TRBJ2-7; tentative D call: TRBD1 (6 bases). CDR1 SGHAT and CDR2 FQNNGV come from the germline V gene. Trimming stripped 4 bases from V and 0 bases from J, with 10 bases between. The CDR3 spans 14 residues. This CDR3 is CASSSNRASYEQYF. CDR3 sequence (DNA): TGTGCCAGCAGCTCCAACAGGGCCTCCTACGAGCAGTACTTC.

The CDR3 DNA reads TGTGCCAGCAGCGTAGCCGGACTAGCGGCTAGCACAGATACGCAGTATTTT. This codes for CASSVAGLAASTDTQYF. The chain is built from TRBV9 and TRBJ2-3; the match to TRBD2 covers 10 bases. The CDR3 consists of 17 residues. Trimming at V came to 0 bases and at J to 0 bases, leaving 4 bases not matched to a gene. Germline CDR1 and CDR2: SGDLS and YYNGEE.

In its sample, this clone was seen a few times. In DNA, the CDR3 is TGTGCCAGCAGCCCTCCGGGACTAGCGGGAACCGGGGAGCTGTTTTTT. This encodes CASSPPGLAGTGELFF. V gene TRBV9 combines with J gene TRBJ2-2, with 13 bases matching TRBD2. V lost 4 bases, J lost 5 bases, and 5 bases stayed unmatched. Germline CDR1 reads SGDLS; CDR2 reads YYNGEE. The CDR3 covers 16 residues. Full variable domain (outside the CDR3, taken from reference TRBV9 and TRBJ2-2): DSGVTQTPKHLITATGQRVTLRCSPRSGDLSVYWYQQSLDQGLQFLIQYYNGEERAKGNILERFSAQQFPDLHSELNLSSLELGDSALYFCASSPPGLAGTGELFFGEGSRLTVL.

The gene calls are TRBV6-1 and TRBJ2-1; 11 bases fit TRBD1. V was pared by 8 bases and J by 7 bases, with 10 bases of the junction left unmatched. The CDR3 extends over 15 amino acids. Looked up from germline, CDR1 is MNHNS and CDR2 is SASEGT. For the CDR3, the DNA is TGTGCCAGCGGGACCGGACAGGGGGCCTCAAATGAGCAGTTCTTC. As protein: CASGTGQGASNEQFF.

This CDR3 is CASSLGTGAYGYTF. As DNA, the CDR3 is TGTGCCAGCAGCTTGGGGACAGGGGCTTATGGCTACACCTTC. V usage is TRBV5-6 and J usage is TRBJ1-2; TRBD1 matches 9 bases. The CDR3 sequence is 14 residues long. From germline, CDR1 is SGHDT and CDR2 YYEEEE. J gave up 5 bases and V 0 bases, and 2 bases lay outside the gene matches. Drawing the rest from reference TRBV5-6 and TRBJ1-2, the complete variable domain is DAGVTQSPTHLIKTRGQQVTLRCSPKSGHDTVSWYQQALGQGPQFIFQYYEEEERQRGNFPDRFSGHQFPNYSSELNVNALLLGDSALYLCASSLGTGAYGYTFGSGTRLTVV.

V and J are TRBV7-9 and TRBJ2-5; TRBD2 aligns across 12 bases. CDR1 and CDR2 from the germline V gene are SEHNR and FQNEAQ (reference sequence). The CDR3 has 16 residues. Trimming removed 5 bases from V and 3 bases from J; junction bases left unmatched: 7. The CDR3, as DNA: TGTGCCAGCAGCGCCACTAGCGGGAGGATGGAAGAGACCCAGTACTTC. Translated: CASSATSGRMEETQYF.

The chain uses TRBV29-1 and TRBJ2-7; TRBD2 matches at 15 bases. Trimming cost V 5 bases and J 7 bases; bases outside gene matches: 9. The CDR3 contains 15 residues. Germline lookup yields CDR1 SQVTM and CDR2 ANQGSEA. CDR3 residues: CSVYSGTSGRKEQYF. CDR3 nucleotide sequence: TGCAGCGTTTACAGCGGGACTAGCGGGAGGAAGGAGCAGTACTTC.

In this sample, this clone turned up a few times. The CDR3 DNA follows: TGTGCCAGCAGGGGGGGTAGGGGCGGCACCGGGGAGCTGTTTTTT. Translating gives CASRGGRGGTGELFF. V gene TRBV2 combines with J gene TRBJ2-2; D may be TRBD2 (6 bases). V was cut by 6 bases and J by 4 bases, with 15 bases left in between. From germline, CDR1 is SNHLY and CDR2 FYNNEI. The CDR3 runs 15 residues.

This chain joins TRBV28 and TRBJ2-7, with 7 bases aligning to TRBD2. The trim removed 8 bases at V and 5 bases at J, leaving 9 bases unmatched. Germline assignment: CDR1 MDHEN and CDR2 SYDVKM. The CDR3 is 13 residues long. Written as DNA, the CDR3 is TGTGCCAGCGCGGGCGGGAGTAGCGACGAGCAGTACTTC. This gives the protein CASAGGSSDEQYF.

The chain employs TRBV5-1 and TRBJ2-2, with a possible D match to TRBD1 (6 bases). Germline values: CDR1 SGHRS, CDR2 YFSETQ. This CDR3 comprises 14 residues. V was trimmed by 7 bases and J by 7 bases, leaving 17 bases between them. The CDR3 DNA follows: TGCGCCAGCCTCCAATCAGGGGATGTCGGGGAGCTGTTTTTT. It translates to CASLQSGDVGELFF.